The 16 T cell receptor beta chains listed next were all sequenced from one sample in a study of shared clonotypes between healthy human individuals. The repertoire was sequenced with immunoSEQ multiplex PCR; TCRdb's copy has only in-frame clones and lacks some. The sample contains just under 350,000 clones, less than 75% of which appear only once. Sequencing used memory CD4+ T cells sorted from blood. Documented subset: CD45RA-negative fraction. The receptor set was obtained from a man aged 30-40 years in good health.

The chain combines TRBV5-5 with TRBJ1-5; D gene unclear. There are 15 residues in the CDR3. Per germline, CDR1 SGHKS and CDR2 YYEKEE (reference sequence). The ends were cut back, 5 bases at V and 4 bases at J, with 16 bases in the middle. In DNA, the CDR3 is TGTGCCAGCAGTGTATCGGCAGGAATTAATCAGCCCCAGCATTTT. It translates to CASSVSAGINQPQHF.

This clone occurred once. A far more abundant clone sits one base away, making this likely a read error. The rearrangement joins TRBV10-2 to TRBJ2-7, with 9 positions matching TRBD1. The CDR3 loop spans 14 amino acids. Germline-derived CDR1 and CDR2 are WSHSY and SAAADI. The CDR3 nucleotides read TGCACCAGCAGTAACGCCGGGACAGGGTTCGAGCAGTACTTC. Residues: CTSSNAGTGFEQYF.

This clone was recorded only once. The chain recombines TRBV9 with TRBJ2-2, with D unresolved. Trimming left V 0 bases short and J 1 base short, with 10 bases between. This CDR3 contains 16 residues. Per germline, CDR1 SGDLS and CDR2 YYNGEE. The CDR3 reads CASSVGVGMNTGELFF. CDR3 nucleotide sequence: TGTGCCAGCAGCGTAGGTGTGGGGATGAACACCGGGGAGCTGTTTTTT.

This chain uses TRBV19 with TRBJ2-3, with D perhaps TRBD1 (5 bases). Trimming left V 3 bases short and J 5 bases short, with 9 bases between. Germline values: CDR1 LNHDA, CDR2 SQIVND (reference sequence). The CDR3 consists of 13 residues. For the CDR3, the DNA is TGTGCCAGTAGTATCACAGGTCAAGATACGCAGTATTTT. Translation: CASSITGQDTQYF.

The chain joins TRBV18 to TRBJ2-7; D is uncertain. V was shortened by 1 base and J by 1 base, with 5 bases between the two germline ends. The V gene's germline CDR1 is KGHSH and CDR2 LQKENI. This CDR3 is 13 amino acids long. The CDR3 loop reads CASSPRPSYEQYF. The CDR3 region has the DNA TGTGCCAGCTCACCACGCCCATCCTACGAGCAGTACTTC.

CDR3 region: CASSPSYPGSGANVLTF. CDR3 in DNA: TGTGCCAGCTCACCGTCGTACCCGGGGTCTGGGGCCAACGTCCTGACTTTC. This chain connects TRBV18 to TRBJ2-6, with a tentative D call TRBD2 (5 bases). The CDR3 has 17 residues. Germline lookup yields CDR1 KGHSH and CDR2 LQKENI. V was pared by 3 bases and J by 1 base, with 13 bases between.

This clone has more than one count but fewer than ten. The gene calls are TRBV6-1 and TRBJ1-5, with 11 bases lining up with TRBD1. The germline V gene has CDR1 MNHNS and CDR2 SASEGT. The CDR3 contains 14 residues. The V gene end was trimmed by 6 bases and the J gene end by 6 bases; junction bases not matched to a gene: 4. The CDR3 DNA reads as TGTGCCAGCAGACTCGGGACAGGGGGTCAGCCCCAGCATTTT. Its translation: CASRLGTGGQPQHF.

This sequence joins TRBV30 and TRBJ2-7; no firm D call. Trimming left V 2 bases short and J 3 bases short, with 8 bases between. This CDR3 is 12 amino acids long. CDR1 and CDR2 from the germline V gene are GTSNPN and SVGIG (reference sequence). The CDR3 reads CAWSPLSYEQYF. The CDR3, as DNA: TGTGCCTGGAGTCCATTAAGCTACGAGCAGTACTTC. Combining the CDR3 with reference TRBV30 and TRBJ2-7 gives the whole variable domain SQTIHQWPATLVQPVGSPLSLECTVEGTSNPNLYWYRQAAGRGLQLLFYSVGIGQISSEVPQNLSASRPQDRQFILSSKKLLLSDSGFYLCAWSPLSYEQYFGPGTRLTVT.

This CDR3 reads CASRLATTITGELFF. CDR3 bases: TGTGCCAGTAGACTAGCAACGACTATCACCGGGGAGCTGTTTTTT. This sequence joins TRBV19 and TRBJ2-2, with D possibly being TRBD2 (6 bases). Germline V CDR1 and CDR2: LNHDA, SQIVND (reference sequence). V gave up 6 bases and J gave up 4 bases, with 15 bases separating them. The CDR3 runs to 15 residues.

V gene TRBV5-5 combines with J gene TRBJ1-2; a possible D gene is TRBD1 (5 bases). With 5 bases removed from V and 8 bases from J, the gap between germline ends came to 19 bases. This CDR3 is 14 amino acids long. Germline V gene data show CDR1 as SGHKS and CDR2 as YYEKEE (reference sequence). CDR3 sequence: CASSPGTDGGGYTF. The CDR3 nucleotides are TGTGCCAGCAGTCCTGGGACGGATGGAGGGGGCTACACCTTC. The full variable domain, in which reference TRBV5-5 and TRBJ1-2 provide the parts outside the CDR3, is DAGVTQSPTHLIKTRGQQVTLRCSPISGHKSVSWYQQVLGQGPQFIFQYYEKEERGRGNFPDRFSARQFPNYSSELNVNALLLGDSALYLCASSPGTDGGGYTFGSGTRLTVV.

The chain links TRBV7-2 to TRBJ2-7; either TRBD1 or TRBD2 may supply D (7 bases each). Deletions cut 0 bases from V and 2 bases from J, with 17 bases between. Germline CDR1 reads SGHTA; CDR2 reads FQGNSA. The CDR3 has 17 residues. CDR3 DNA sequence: TGTGCCAGCAGCTTAGCGGGGGGGACAGTTGGAACCTACGAGCAGTACTTC. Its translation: CASSLAGGTVGTYEQYF.

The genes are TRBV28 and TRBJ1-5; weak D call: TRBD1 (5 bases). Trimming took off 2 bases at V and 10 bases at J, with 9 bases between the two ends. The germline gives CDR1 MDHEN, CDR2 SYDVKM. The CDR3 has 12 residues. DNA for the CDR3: TGTGCCAGCAGTTTAGCAGGGTCTCCCCAGCATTTT. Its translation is CASSLAGSPQHF.

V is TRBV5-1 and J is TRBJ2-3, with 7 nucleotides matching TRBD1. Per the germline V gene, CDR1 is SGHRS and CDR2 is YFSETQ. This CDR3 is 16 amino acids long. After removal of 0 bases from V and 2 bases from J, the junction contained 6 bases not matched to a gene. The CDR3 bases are TGCGCCAGCAGCTTGGGACAGGGACACCTCACAGATACGCAGTATTTT. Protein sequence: CASSLGQGHLTDTQYF.

This CDR3 is CASSLPRTGGRVGFYNEQFF. The CDR3 DNA is TGTGCCAGCAGTTTGCCGAGGACAGGGGGTAGAGTAGGTTTCTACAATGAGCAGTTCTTC. The V and J genes are TRBV28 and TRBJ2-1; 10 nucleotides align to TRBD1. Germline V gene lookup returns CDR1 MDHEN and CDR2 SYDVKM. With 3 bases clipped from V and 3 bases from J, the junction kept 17 bases outside the gene matches. This CDR3 region has 20 residues.

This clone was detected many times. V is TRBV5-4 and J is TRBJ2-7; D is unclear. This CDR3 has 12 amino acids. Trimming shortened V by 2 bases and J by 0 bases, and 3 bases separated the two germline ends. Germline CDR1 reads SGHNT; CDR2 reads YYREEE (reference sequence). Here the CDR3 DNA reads TGTGCCAGCAGCTTTGACTCCTACGAGCAGTACTTC. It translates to CASSFDSYEQYF.

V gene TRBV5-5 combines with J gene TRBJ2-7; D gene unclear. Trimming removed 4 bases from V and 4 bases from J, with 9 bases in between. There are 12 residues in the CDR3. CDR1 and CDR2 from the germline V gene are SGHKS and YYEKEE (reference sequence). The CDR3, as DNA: TGTGCCAGCAGCCCATCTTTATACGAGCAGTACTTC. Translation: CASSPSLYEQYF.